This TCR beta chain was obtained from a study of STAT5B mutations in CD4+ large granular lymphocyte leukemia. Study-level findings and limits: About a quarter of private leukemic clonotypes occurred rarely in other patients' non-leukemic repertoires.

This clone appeared a single time. Its antigen remains unknown. V was pared by 2 bases and J by 4 bases, with 13 bases of the junction left unmatched. Germline V lookup: CDR1 SGHVS, CDR2 FQNEAQ. The CDR3 loop spans 18 amino acids. Clones were read by immunoSEQ multiplex PCR, and TCRdb kept only the in-frame ones, dropping some. Counted here are approximately 19,000 clones, 70% to 75% occurring once; the ten biggest clones make up 25% to 35%. Sequencing was performed on CD4+ T cells from blood buffy coats. The sequence derives from a human donor in good health. This chain connects TRBV7-8 to TRBJ2-5; 10 bases line up with TRBD2. CDR3 amino acids: CASSLRVASGSFGETQYF. CDR3 DNA: TGTGCCAGCAGCTTAAGGGTAGCTAGCGGGAGTTTCGGAGAGACCCAGTACTTC.